A single sample is the source of the 22 T cell receptor beta chains below, sequenced in a study of regulatory T cells in long-lasting Graves disease. CDR3-region Arm-PCR and iRepertoire HTBI primers produced the TCR beta libraries. TCRdb independently ran MiXCR on the multiplex PCR reads; one entry per CDR3 protein. The profile shows around 470,000 distinct CDR3 sequences, 13% to 15% of them singletons. Described time point: newly diagnosed GD, antithyroid drugs for less than 3 months. Isolated PBMC RNA provided the starting material for the TCR library. This same sample was also taken into another study, of T cells in Graves' hyperthyroidism and ophthalmopathy.

This specimen consisted of peripheral blood mononuclear cells (PBMCs), obtained at new diagnosis, from a patient treated with antithyroid drugs. The receptor set was obtained from a woman between 45 and 60 years old with Graves disease.

In its sample, this clonotype was seen many times. This chain's CDR3 is CASRKGGSYEQFF. CDR3 DNA: TGTGCCAGCAGGAAGGGCGGGAGCTATGAGCAGTTCTTC. The rearrangement joins TRBV6-1 to TRBJ2-1; TRBD2 matches 7 bases. Germline V gene lookup returns CDR1 MNHNS and CDR2 SASEGT. This CDR3 is 13 amino acids long. V was pared by 6 bases and J by 8 bases, with 7 bases of the junction left unmatched.

The chain joins TRBV5-1 to TRBJ1-2; no reliable D call. CDR3 length equals 15 residues. V lost 0 bases to trimming and J lost 3 bases, with 12 bases between them. The germline CDR1 and CDR2 sequences are SGHRS and YFSETQ. DNA of the CDR3: TGCGCCAGCAGCTTGGACCAAAGCCCCGACTATGGCTACACCTTC. Translated: CASSLDQSPDYGYTF.

About this clonotype itself: Germline and junction disagree at one end, which may indicate a read error. The genes are TRBV29-1 and TRBJ2-1; TRBD1 agrees at 7 bases. CDR1 SQVTM and CDR2 ANQGSEA come from the germline V gene. CDR3 size: 14 residues. CDR3 residues: CSVRRDSLYSEQFF. The CDR3 coding sequence is TGCAGCGTGCGCCGGGACAGTCTGTACAGTGAGCAGTTCTTC.

In this sample, this clonotype turned up many times. The CDR3 is CASRTGISGNTIYF. Written as DNA, the CDR3 is TGTGCCAGCAGAACAGGGATCTCTGGAAACACCATATATTTT. The J gene is TRBJ1-3, the V gene TRBV6-2 or TRBV6-3; possibly TRBD1 for D (6 bases). V was pared by 6 bases and J by 0 bases, with 9 bases between. CDR3 length equals 14 residues. The germline V gene encodes CDR1 MNHEY and CDR2 SVGEGT.

This clonotype was detected many times. The V call is TRBV28, the J call TRBJ1-5; D unclear. The CDR3 consists of 14 residues. In germline, CDR1 is MDHEN, CDR2 SYDVKM. V lost 6 bases, J lost 3 bases, and 12 bases lay in between. The CDR3: CASRTGRNNQPQHF. CDR3 nucleotides: TGTGCCAGCAGAACCGGACGGAACAATCAGCCCCAGCATTTT.

This chain joins TRBV29-1 and TRBJ2-2; 13 positions agree with TRBD2. The CDR3 runs to 17 residues. Germline CDR1 SQVTM, CDR2 ANQGSEA. After removal of 1 base from V and 7 bases from J, the junction contained 9 bases not matched to a gene. CDR3: CSVEGSGTSGISGELFF. CDR3 nucleotide sequence: TGCAGCGTTGAAGGGTCCGGGACTAGCGGGATAAGCGGGGAGCTGTTTTTT.

The chain is built from TRBV7-2 and TRBJ2-7; 14 bases map to TRBD2. Germline trimming cut 2 bases from V and 2 bases from J; bases unmatched to any gene: 17. This CDR3 has 21 amino acids. CDR1 and CDR2 from the germline V gene are SGHTA and FQGNSA. The CDR3 DNA follows: TGTGCCAGCAGCTTATACGGCTTCAAGGGACTAGCGGGAGTCGGGGCCTACGAGCAGTACTTC. Protein: CASSLYGFKGLAGVGAYEQYF. Drawing the rest from reference TRBV7-2 and TRBJ2-7, the complete variable domain is GAGVSQSPSNKVTEKGKDVELRCDPISGHTALYWYRQSLGQGLEFLIYFQGNSAPDKSGLPSDRFSAERTGGSVSTLTIQRTQQEDSAVYLCASSLYGFKGLAGVGAYEQYFGPGTRLTVT.

A remark on this clonotype: Possible read error: a much larger clone is one base away. The J gene is TRBJ2-7, the V gene TRBV30; 7 nucleotides line up with TRBD1. The CDR3 is 15 amino acids. V lost 1 base and J lost 2; bases outside the gene matches: 8. The germline V gene encodes CDR1 GTSNPN and CDR2 SVGIG (reference sequence). DNA for the CDR3: TGTGCCTGGAGTGCCTCCCGGGACAGTACCTACGAGCAGTACTTC. Its translation is CAWSASRDSTYEQYF.

J is TRBJ1-6 and V is TRBV15; no reliable D call. This CDR3 has 13 amino acids. V was cut by 1 base and J by 7 bases, with 5 bases left in between. Germline V gene lookup returns CDR1 LNHNV and CDR2 YYDKDF (reference sequence). The CDR3 region is CATSRVGNSPLHF. For the CDR3, the DNA is TGTGCCACCAGCAGAGTCGGGAATTCACCCCTCCACTTT.

This clonotype has at least ten counts. The chain recombines TRBV30 with TRBJ1-5, with D unclear. In germline, CDR1 is GTSNPN, CDR2 SVGIG (reference sequence). V was clipped by 0 bases and J by 4 bases, with 10 bases between them. The CDR3 runs 14 residues. The chain's CDR3 is CAWSVRNSNQPQHF. CDR3 DNA sequence: TGTGCCTGGAGTGTAAGGAACAGTAATCAGCCCCAGCATTTT. Full variable domain (rest looked up from reference TRBV30 and TRBJ1-5): SQTIHQWPATLVQPVGSPLSLECTVEGTSNPNLYWYRQAAGRGLQLLFYSVGIGQISSEVPQNLSASRPQDRQFILSSKKLLLSDSGFYLCAWSVRNSNQPQHFGDGTRLSIL.

This clonotype was seen more than once but under ten times. The genes are TRBV7-9 and TRBJ1-1; TRBD1 might be the D (6 bases). V lost 5 bases and J lost 1, with 17 bases in between. The germline gives CDR1 SEHNR, CDR2 FQNEAQ (reference sequence). The CDR3 is 16 amino acids. The CDR3 DNA follows: TGTGCCAGCAGCACGCCAAAACAGACAGGGAACACTGAAGCTTTCTTT. It yields the protein CASSTPKQTGNTEAFF. The full variable domain, completed using reference TRBV7-9 and TRBJ1-1, is DTGVSQNPRHKITKRGQNVTFRCDPISEHNRLYWYRQTLGQGPEFLTYFQNEAQLEKSRLLSDRFSAERPKGSFSTLEIQRTEQGDSAMYLCASSTPKQTGNTEAFFGQGTRLTVV.

The V gene is TRBV10-1, the J gene TRBJ2-1; D might be TRBD1 (6 bases). Germline V gives CDR1 WNHNN, CDR2 SYGVQD (reference sequence). Trimming took off 3 bases at V and 4 bases at J, with 10 bases between the two ends. This CDR3 is built from 14 residues. DNA of the CDR3: TGCGCCAGCAGTGACTTGGACAGATACAATGAGCAGTTCTTC. Translated, it gives CASSDLDRYNEQFF.

This clonotype was counted between two and nine times. The rearrangement uses TRBV5-1 and TRBJ1-1, with a tentative D call TRBD1 (5 bases). Germline V CDR1 and CDR2: SGHRS, YFSETQ. This CDR3 has 16 residues. The V and J ends lost 4 bases and 0 bases respectively, with 16 bases between them. The CDR3 is CASSRGGREMNTEAFF. The CDR3 DNA follows: TGCGCCAGCAGCCGGGGGGGACGCGAGATGAACACTGAAGCTTTCTTT.

The rearrangement uses TRBV9 and TRBJ1-3, with a weak D call TRBD1 (5 bases). V lost 7 bases and J lost 2, with 16 bases in between. Germline assignment: CDR1 SGDLS and CDR2 YYNGEE. This CDR3 has 15 residues. CDR3: CASGVGTFTGNTIYF. The DNA for the CDR3 is TGTGCCAGCGGGGTAGGGACCTTCACTGGAAACACCATATATTTT.

There are many counts of this clonotype. The gene calls are TRBV7-8 and TRBJ2-1; D remains unclear. V lost 8 bases and J 5 bases, leaving 7 bases between the germline ends. In germline, CDR1 is SGHVS, CDR2 FQNEAQ. CDR3 length: 11 residues. Here the CDR3 reads CASRKDNEQFF. The CDR3, as DNA: TGTGCCAGCCGCAAAGACAATGAGCAGTTCTTC.

The CDR3 bases are TGTGCCAGCTATAAAGGGGGCGGATCCTACGAGCAGTACTTC. It yields the protein CASYKGGGSYEQYF. V and J are TRBV2 and TRBJ2-7; 7 bases map to TRBD1. The V gene end was trimmed by 8 bases and the J gene end by 1 base; junction bases not matched to a gene: 8. The CDR3 has 14 amino acids. Per the germline V gene, CDR1 is SNHLY and CDR2 is FYNNEI. The variable domain in full, completed from reference TRBV2 and TRBJ2-7, reads EPEVTQTPSHQVTQMGQEVILRCVPISNHLYFYWYRQILGQKVEFLVSFYNNEISEKSEIFDDQFSVERPDGSNFTLKIRSTKLEDSAMYFCASYKGGGSYEQYFGPGTRLTVT.

This clonotype has a single count. The chain joins TRBV7-9 to TRBJ1-1; TRBD1 matches at 7 bases. In germline, CDR1 is SEHNR, CDR2 FQNEAQ (reference sequence). With 5 bases clipped from V and 3 bases from J, the junction kept 3 bases outside the gene matches. CDR3 length: 13 amino acids. The CDR3, as DNA: TGTGCCAGCAGCGGGGGGACAGACACTGAAGCTTTCTTT. It yields the protein CASSGGTDTEAFF.

This clonotype has a count of ten or more. The chain is built from TRBV3-1 and TRBJ2-1, with D perhaps TRBD2 (6 bases). V lost 4 bases and J lost 0, with 10 bases in between. Germline values: CDR1 LGHDT, CDR2 YNNKEL (reference sequence). The CDR3 has 15 residues. The CDR3 DNA reads TGTGCCAGCAGCCGTGGGACTGTCTCCTACAATGAGCAGTTCTTC. Encoded protein: CASSRGTVSYNEQFF.

V and J are TRBV3-1 and TRBJ1-2, with 10 bases fitting TRBD1. After removal of 2 bases from V and 0 bases from J, the junction contained 9 bases not matched to a gene. The germline V gene encodes CDR1 LGHDT and CDR2 YNNKEL (reference sequence). CDR3 length: 18 amino acids. This chain's CDR3 is CASSQLSGTGVTNYGYTF. CDR3 coding DNA: TGTGCCAGCAGCCAACTCTCCGGGACAGGGGTAACTAACTATGGCTACACCTTC.

This clonotype was recorded many times. The chain employs TRBV6-1 and TRBJ2-3; possible D gene TRBD1, 7 bases. V lost 9 bases and J 6 bases, leaving 16 bases between the germline ends. The CDR3 totals 13 residues. Germline V gives CDR1 MNHNS, CDR2 SASEGT. The CDR3 DNA follows: TGTGCCAGTCGTATCTCAGGGGGGGATACGCAGTATTTT. Translating it yields CASRISGGDTQYF.

This clonotype was seen repeatedly, ten times or more. CDR3 protein: CASSQLGWTDTQYF. For the CDR3, the DNA is TGTGCCAGCAGCCAACTAGGCTGGACAGATACGCAGTATTTT. The gene calls are TRBV7-2 and TRBJ2-3, with D possibly being TRBD2 (5 bases). This CDR3 comprises 14 residues. V gave up 5 bases and J gave up 3 bases, with 12 bases separating them. CDR1 is SGHTA and CDR2 is FQGNSA in the germline V gene.

The table lists this clonotype with a few counts. This chain uses TRBV20-1 with TRBJ2-4; D is perhaps TRBD1 or TRBD2 (5 bases each). Looked up from germline, CDR1 is DFQATT and CDR2 is SNEGSKA (reference sequence). CDR3 length equals 15 residues. Trimming took 4 bases from V and 0 from J, leaving 13 bases between them. In DNA, the CDR3 is TGCAGTGCTACTCCGGGACGGCTAGCCAAAAACATTCAGTACTTC. Encoded protein: CSATPGRLAKNIQYF.